What follows are 28 T cell receptor beta chains derived from one specimen sequenced in a study of blood T cell repertoires in COVID-19. The data were produced by immunoSEQ multiplex PCR, yet TCRdb's version contains in-frame clones alone and is incomplete. The data show about 210,000 clones, around 88% seen once. The sample comprised peripheral blood. Receptors originate from a man between 50 and 59 years old with active or convalescent COVID-19.

The chain uses TRBV19 and TRBJ2-3, with a weak D call TRBD2 (6 bases). Between the trimmed V and J ends, which lost 5 bases and 5 bases, there was a span of 17 bases. Germline assignment: CDR1 LNHDA and CDR2 SQIVND (reference sequence). This CDR3 is 15 amino acids long. The CDR3 here is CASSVRGVGLDTQYF. CDR3 sequence (DNA): TGTGCCAGTAGTGTCAGAGGGGTGGGACTAGATACGCAGTATTTT.

The J gene is TRBJ2-7, the V gene TRBV3-1 (or the pseudogene TRBV3-2); 9 bases match TRBD2. The trim removed 0 bases at V and 11 bases at J, leaving 11 bases unmatched. CDR1 and CDR2 from the germline V gene are LGHDT and YNNKEL (reference sequence). The CDR3 is made up of 15 amino acids. The CDR3 sequence is CASSQEPSGGFREYF. Written as DNA, the CDR3 is TGTGCCAGCAGCCAAGAGCCCAGCGGGGGGTTCCGGGAGTACTTC.

To note about this clone: Other DNA sequences within the sample encode an identical CDR3. This chain joins TRBV7-8 and TRBJ1-5; D is uncertain. CDR1 is SGHVS, CDR2 FQNEAQ, per germline. This CDR3 region has 15 residues. Deletions cut 9 bases from V and 0 bases from J, with 15 bases between. CDR3 sequence (DNA): TGTGCCAGTAGCCGAGACACGAATAGCAATCAGCCCCAGCATTTT. Translating it yields CASSRDTNSNQPQHF.

The rearrangement uses TRBV5-6 and TRBJ2-1; D uncertain. V gave up 1 base and J gave up 7 bases, with 12 bases separating them. The CDR3 contains 14 residues. The germline gives CDR1 SGHDT, CDR2 YYEEEE. The CDR3 protein is CASSLNRARNEQFF. The CDR3 region has the DNA TGTGCCAGCAGCTTGAATCGAGCGAGAAATGAGCAGTTCTTC.

V and J are TRBV6-6 and TRBJ1-2, with 10 bases identical to TRBD1. The CDR3 totals 15 residues. Per germline, CDR1 MNHNY and CDR2 SVGAGI (reference sequence). The junction had 12 bases not matched to a gene; V was cut back by 8 bases and J by 6 bases. The DNA of the CDR3 is TGTGCCAGCGGGATTAGGGACAGGGGTTACGATGGCTACACCTTC. Translated, it gives CASGIRDRGYDGYTF.

The genes are TRBV27 and TRBJ2-6; 7 bases agree with TRBD1. This CDR3 region has 20 residues. V was clipped by 6 bases and J by 0 bases; unmatched bases: 17. CDR1 and CDR2 from the germline V gene are MNHEY and SMNVEV (reference sequence). This CDR3 reads CASSLLPRTGFISGANVLTF. The CDR3 coding sequence is TGTGCCAGCAGCCTTCTTCCCCGGACAGGATTCATCTCTGGGGCCAACGTCCTGACTTTC.

The chain has TRBV9 and TRBJ1-2, with D perhaps TRBD1 (6 bases). Trimming pared 3 bases from V and 1 base from J, leaving 16 bases between. The CDR3 is 16 amino acids. From germline, CDR1 is SGDLS and CDR2 YYNGEE. The DNA of the CDR3 is TGTGCCAGCAGCGCCTCGGGCCAGGGGTTTAACTATGGCTACACCTTC. It yields the protein CASSASGQGFNYGYTF.

The chain carries TRBV6-5 and TRBJ1-2; tentatively, D is TRBD1 (6 bases). Trimming left V 5 bases short and J 6 bases short, with 19 bases between. This CDR3 comprises 15 residues. Germline loops: CDR1 MNHEY, CDR2 SVGAGI. CDR3 loop: CASSINHDRPHGYTF. The CDR3 coding sequence is TGTGCCAGCAGTATAAATCACGACAGGCCCCATGGCTACACCTTC.

The chain recombines TRBV4-3 with TRBJ1-5; TRBD1 might be the D (6 bases). Germline V CDR1 and CDR2: LGHNA, YSLEER. V shed 0 bases and J shed 6 bases, with 6 bases lying between them. This CDR3 has 13 amino acids. CDR3 sequence reads: CASSQDRGQPQHF. The CDR3 bases are TGCGCCAGCAGCCAAGACAGGGGTCAGCCCCAGCATTTT.

This clone was seen many times. In DNA, the CDR3 is TGCGCCAGCAGCCAGGAGACAGGGGTCGGGGAAAAACTGTTTTTT. Its translation is CASSQETGVGEKLFF. This chain uses TRBV4-3 with TRBJ1-4; the match to TRBD1 covers 8 bases. V lost 3 bases to trimming and J lost 8 bases; unmatched junction nucleotides: 8. The length of the CDR3 is 15 residues. CDR1 is LGHNA, CDR2 YSLEER, per germline.

The chain joins TRBV25-1 to TRBJ2-1; D possibly corresponds to TRBD2 (9 bases). This CDR3 contains 15 residues. Germline assignment: CDR1 MGHDK and CDR2 SYGVNS. Trimming stripped 9 bases from V and 8 bases from J, with 23 bases between. The CDR3 sequence is CASWDRLAGRDEQFF. The CDR3 DNA reads as TGTGCCAGTTGGGACAGGCTAGCGGGAAGAGATGAGCAGTTCTTC.

This clone has only a few counts. The rearrangement joins TRBV18 to TRBJ1-2, with 7 bases identical to TRBD1. J gave up 0 bases and V 3 bases, and 4 bases lay outside the gene matches. The CDR3 loop spans 15 amino acids. Germline V lookup: CDR1 KGHSH, CDR2 LQKENI. Here the CDR3 DNA reads TGTGCCAGCTCACCCCGGCAGGGGGCTAACTATGGCTACACCTTC. It is translated as CASSPRQGANYGYTF.

The J gene is TRBJ1-1, the V gene TRBV7-2, with 10 positions matching TRBD1. The J segment lost 2 bases and the V segment lost 5 bases, leaving 11 bases of the junction unmatched. Germline CDR1 is SGHTA and CDR2 is FQGNSA. CDR3 length: 17 amino acids. The CDR3 reads CASSPTGDRGINTEAFF. DNA for the CDR3: TGTGCCAGCAGCCCAACTGGGGACAGGGGCATCAACACTGAAGCTTTCTTT.

This sequence joins TRBV27 and TRBJ2-1; no definite D call. CDR3 length: 15 amino acids. CDR1 is MNHEY, CDR2 SMNVEV, per germline (reference sequence). Trimming cost V 6 bases and J 4 bases, with 16 bases left between them. This chain's CDR3 is CASRGLGGTYNEQFF. The CDR3 DNA reads as TGTGCCAGCAGGGGTCTTGGCGGTACTTACAATGAGCAGTTCTTC.

The J gene is TRBJ2-2, the V gene TRBV5-1, with D unclear. CDR1 is SGHRS, CDR2 YFSETQ, per germline. The ends were cut back, 1 base at V and 6 bases at J, with 16 bases in the middle. This CDR3 has 16 residues. The chain's CDR3 is CASSLTLSSSPGELFF. DNA for the CDR3: TGCGCCAGCAGCTTGACTTTGAGCTCCTCCCCCGGGGAGCTGTTTTTT.

This clone was seen a few times. This chain links TRBV27 with TRBJ1-5, with a tentative D call TRBD1 (6 bases). The germline CDR1 and CDR2 sequences are MNHEY and SMNVEV (reference sequence). The CDR3 has 14 amino acids. V lost 4 bases, J lost 4 bases, and 11 bases lay in between. The DNA for the CDR3 is TGTGCCAGCAGTTCAGGGGAGCGAAATCAGCCCCAGCATTTT. Translating gives CASSSGERNQPQHF.

The rearrangement links TRBV3-1 (or the pseudogene TRBV3-2) to TRBJ2-1; D unclear. The CDR3 runs to 13 residues. Germline CDR1 LGHDT, CDR2 YNNKEL (reference sequence). Trimming left V 1 base short and J 8 bases short, with 9 bases between. CDR3 bases: TGTGCCAGCAGCCAAGTACCAGGCGATGAGCAGTTCTTC. Protein: CASSQVPGDEQFF.

V usage is TRBV5-6 and J usage is TRBJ1-2; D is unresolved. Germline V gene data show CDR1 as SGHDT and CDR2 as YYEEEE. This CDR3 comprises 15 residues. V lost 0 bases, J lost 6 bases, and 15 bases lay in between. This CDR3 reads CASSLDPTIINGYTF. DNA for the CDR3: TGTGCCAGCAGCTTGGATCCAACAATTATCAATGGCTACACCTTC.

V usage is TRBV27 and J usage is TRBJ1-3; D may be TRBD1 (5 bases). Per germline, CDR1 MNHEY and CDR2 SMNVEV (reference sequence). Deletions cut 4 bases from V and 7 bases from J, with 11 bases between. The CDR3 spans 13 residues. In DNA form, the CDR3 reads TGTGCCAGCAGTTCCGACCGGGGGAACACCATATATTTT. Its translation: CASSSDRGNTIYF.

The chain employs TRBV15 and TRBJ2-1; a possible D gene is TRBD1 (6 bases). This CDR3 is built from 16 residues. Germline V gives CDR1 LNHNV, CDR2 YYDKDF (reference sequence). V was clipped by 2 bases and J by 0 bases, with 11 bases between them. CDR3 DNA sequence: TGTGCCACCAGCAGATCGGGACACCTCTCCTACAATGAGCAGTTCTTC. Translation: CATSRSGHLSYNEQFF.

This clone was seen a handful of times. The rearrangement uses TRBV5-8 and TRBJ2-2; 7 bases agree with TRBD1. V gave up 4 bases and J gave up 6 bases; unmatched junction bases: 9. The germline CDR1 and CDR2 sequences are SGHTS and YDEGEE. The CDR3 contains 15 residues. The CDR3 spells CASSPGQVSAGELFF. The DNA for the CDR3 is TGTGCCAGCAGCCCCGGACAGGTATCGGCCGGGGAGCTGTTTTTT.

The chain carries TRBV7-3 and TRBJ2-2; 8 positions agree with TRBD2. Germline lookup yields CDR1 SGHTA and CDR2 FQGTGA. V trimming: 0 bases; J trimming: 2 bases; junction bases outside the gene matches: 5. The CDR3 is 17 amino acids. This CDR3 is CASSLTGLAGNTGELFF. DNA for the CDR3: TGTGCCAGCAGCTTAACGGGGCTAGCGGGTAACACCGGGGAGCTGTTTTTT.

The gene calls are TRBV4-1 and TRBJ2-3, with 10 bases lining up with TRBD2. Germline V gene lookup returns CDR1 MGHRA and CDR2 YSYEKL. After removal of 4 bases from V and 0 bases from J, the junction contained 10 bases not matched to a gene. CDR3 length: 18 amino acids. The DNA of the CDR3 is TGCGCCAGCAGCCCCAAGGGGTCTAGCGGGGGTAGCACAGATACGCAGTATTTT. Translated: CASSPKGSSGGSTDTQYF.

V usage is TRBV6-6 and J usage is TRBJ1-1, with D perhaps TRBD1 (5 bases). Germline assignment: CDR1 MNHNY and CDR2 SVGAGI (reference sequence). CDR3 length: 14 amino acids. V gave up 3 bases and J gave up 5 bases, with 13 bases separating them. The CDR3 DNA is TGTGCCAGCAGTTATTCGGGGGTAGGGACTGAAGCTTTCTTT. Its protein product is CASSYSGVGTEAFF.

The chain has TRBV29-1 and TRBJ1-2; 8 bases are a match to TRBD1. The junction had 13 bases not matched to a gene; V was cut back by 6 bases and J by 7 bases. Germline V gene sequence: CDR1 SQVTM, CDR2 ANQGSEA. This CDR3 spans 14 amino acids. The CDR3 region is CSVVGQGSIGGYTF. In DNA form, the CDR3 reads TGCAGCGTGGTCGGACAGGGATCAATAGGTGGCTACACCTTC.

V is TRBV4-1 and J is TRBJ1-3; 8 bases fit TRBD1. J was trimmed by 4 bases and V by 1 base; bases with no gene match: 9. The V gene's germline CDR1 is MGHRA and CDR2 YSYEKL. This CDR3 is 17 amino acids long. CDR3: CASSQVVGQGPGNTIYF. CDR3 DNA sequence: TGCGCCAGCAGCCAAGTCGTCGGACAGGGACCCGGAAACACCATATATTTT.

This clone was seen only a few times. The gene calls are TRBV29-1 and TRBJ1-2; 9 bases line up with TRBD1. The trim removed 8 bases at V and 6 bases at J, leaving 10 bases unmatched. Germline V CDR1 and CDR2: SQVTM, ANQGSEA. The CDR3 is 13 amino acids. This chain's CDR3 is CSYTRDRADGYTF. The CDR3 bases are TGCAGCTACACCAGGGACAGGGCAGATGGCTACACCTTC.

The chain is built from TRBV5-1 and TRBJ1-4, with 12 bases aligning to TRBD1. The CDR3 sequence is 18 residues long. Unmatched junction bases numbered 9, after V lost 3 bases and J lost 3 bases. CDR1 and CDR2 (germline): SGHRS, YFSETQ. CDR3 DNA: TGCGCCAGCAGCTCCGTAGGGACAGGGGGCGAAGCTAATGAAAAACTGTTTTTT. This encodes CASSSVGTGGEANEKLFF.